This is a list of T cell receptor beta chains from one sample in a study of CD8 T cells in Susac syndrome. A single record per CDR3 protein comes from TCRdb applying MiXCR to the immunoSEQ multiplex PCR reads. The sample lists about 83,000 distinct CDR3 sequences, approximately 96% occurring once. Sequenced input: CD8+ T cells from PBMCs. All receptors come from a human donor with Susac syndrome. The CDR3 runs from the conserved cysteine through the conserved F or W. Fields, in order: CDR3 DNA, CDR3 protein, V gene, J gene, clone size, D gene. The D gene is left open where the match is weak. For some rows the clone size is stated as once, few or many, or as a class when expanded; others skip it.

CDR3nt: TGCAGCGTTGATGGAGGAAGGGAAGAGACCCAGTACTTC
CDR3aa: CSVDGGREETQYF
v_gene: TRBV29-1
j_gene: TRBJ2-5
abundance: .
d_gene: .

CDR3nt: TGTGCCAGCAGTTCGCAGAGGGGGCAGTACAGCAATCAGCCCCAGCATTTT
CDR3aa: CASSSQRGQYSNQPQHF
v_gene: TRBV28
j_gene: TRBJ1-5
abundance: once
d_gene: TRBD1

CDR3nt: TGCAGTGCTAGAATGCCCACCGGAGATACGCAGTATTTT
CDR3aa: CSARMPTGDTQYF
v_gene: TRBV20-1
j_gene: TRBJ2-3
abundance: .
d_gene: .

CDR3nt: TGTGCCAGTAGGGGGACAGTAACCTCTGGGGCCAACGTCCTGATTTTC
CDR3aa: CASRGTVTSGANVLIF
v_gene: TRBV19
j_gene: TRBJ2-6
abundance: .
d_gene: TRBD1

CDR3nt: TGCAGTGCTAGCCCGGGACCAACCTACAATGAGCAGTTCTTC
CDR3aa: CSASPGPTYNEQFF
v_gene: TRBV20-1
j_gene: TRBJ2-1
abundance: .
d_gene: .

CDR3nt: TGTGCCAGCGGGACAGGGAGCTCCTATAATTCACCCCTCCACTTT
CDR3aa: CASGTGSSYNSPLHF
v_gene: TRBV7-6
j_gene: TRBJ1-6
abundance: .
d_gene: TRBD1

CDR3nt: TGTGCCTGGAGTGCCTCCACTAGCGGGAGTGTGACAGATACGCAGTATTTT
CDR3aa: CAWSASTSGSVTDTQYF
v_gene: TRBV30
j_gene: TRBJ2-3
abundance: .
d_gene: TRBD2

CDR3nt: TGCAGTGCTAGAGATGGGGATAGGCCCCTTGGTGAGCAGTTCTTC
CDR3aa: CSARDGDRPLGEQFF
v_gene: TRBV20-1
j_gene: TRBJ2-1
abundance: once
d_gene: .

CDR3nt: TGCAGTGCTCTCGGGACGGCGAACACTGAAGCTTTCTTT
CDR3aa: CSALGTANTEAFF
v_gene: TRBV20-1
j_gene: TRBJ1-1
abundance: .
d_gene: .

CDR3nt: TGTGCCAGCGGATTCAATCAGCCCCAGCATTTT
CDR3aa: CASGFNQPQHF
v_gene: TRBV28
j_gene: TRBJ1-5
abundance: .
d_gene: .

CDR3nt: TGTGCCAGCAAGGACAGGGAAGTTACAGATACGCAGTATTTT
CDR3aa: CASKDREVTDTQYF
v_gene: TRBV14
j_gene: TRBJ2-3
abundance: .
d_gene: TRBD1

CDR3nt: TGCGCCAGCAGCCAAGGTTGGTCTGGGGCCAACGTCCTGACTTTC
CDR3aa: CASSQGWSGANVLTF
v_gene: TRBV4-3
j_gene: TRBJ2-6
abundance: .
d_gene: .

CDR3nt: TGCGCCAGCAGCCTTCGAATCATATTAGGAAATCAGCCCCAGCATTTT
CDR3aa: CASSLRIILGNQPQHF
v_gene: TRBV4-3
j_gene: TRBJ1-5
abundance: .
d_gene: .

CDR3nt: TGTGCCAGCAGTTGGGGGCACGTGTACGAGCAGTACTTC
CDR3aa: CASSWGHVYEQYF
v_gene: TRBV6-5
j_gene: TRBJ2-7
abundance: .
d_gene: .

CDR3nt: TGTGCCTGGAGTGTCAAACCTCCCGCGGTCTACAATGAGCAGTTCTTC
CDR3aa: CAWSVKPPAVYNEQFF
v_gene: TRBV30
j_gene: TRBJ2-1
abundance: .
d_gene: .

CDR3nt: TGCAGCCACAGGGCCCACAATGAGCAGTTCTTC
CDR3aa: CSHRAHNEQFF
v_gene: TRBV29-1
j_gene: TRBJ2-1
abundance: .
d_gene: .

CDR3nt: TGTGCAAGTCGCTTAGCGAGGCTAGGGAACACTGAAGCTTTCTTT
CDR3aa: CASRLARLGNTEAFF
v_gene: TRBV12-2
j_gene: TRBJ1-1
abundance: .
d_gene: .

CDR3nt: TGTGCCAGTAGTTTCGACAGGAACACTGAAGCTTTCTTT
CDR3aa: CASSFDRNTEAFF
v_gene: TRBV19
j_gene: TRBJ1-1
abundance: .
d_gene: .

CDR3nt: TGTGCCAGCAGCGTAGACGGTACGCCTGAAGCTTTCTTT
CDR3aa: CASSVDGTPEAFF
v_gene: TRBV9
j_gene: TRBJ1-1
abundance: .
d_gene: .

CDR3nt: TGCGCCAGCAGCCAGGAAGGCCTCTACAATGAGCAGTTCTTC
CDR3aa: CASSQEGLYNEQFF
v_gene: TRBV4-3
j_gene: TRBJ2-1
abundance: .
d_gene: .

CDR3nt: TGCGCCAGCAGCTACAGGGGGCCCACCGGGGAGCTGTTTTTT
CDR3aa: CASSYRGPTGELFF
v_gene: TRBV5-1
j_gene: TRBJ2-2
abundance: .
d_gene: TRBD1

CDR3nt: TGTGCCAGCAGTTCGGGAGGACGACACACAGATACGCAGTATTTT
CDR3aa: CASSSGGRHTDTQYF
v_gene: TRBV27
j_gene: TRBJ2-3
abundance: .
d_gene: TRBD2

CDR3nt: TGTGCCAGCAGCTTAAATGGAGGGGGACCGAACACCGGGGAGCTGTTTTTT
CDR3aa: CASSLNGGGPNTGELFF
v_gene: TRBV7-3
j_gene: TRBJ2-2
abundance: .
d_gene: .

CDR3nt: TGCGCCAGCAGCGCCAGACTAGCGGAAAACACCGGGGAGCTGTTTTTT
CDR3aa: CASSARLAENTGELFF
v_gene: TRBV5-1
j_gene: TRBJ2-2
abundance: .
d_gene: TRBD2

CDR3nt: TGTGCCAGCAGCCAAGCCCCTAGCGGGACCTACAATGAGCAGTTCTTC
CDR3aa: CASSQAPSGTYNEQFF
v_gene: TRBV4-2
j_gene: TRBJ2-1
abundance: .
d_gene: TRBD2

CDR3nt: TGCAGCGTTGAAACCGGGACAGGGGGCCTCGAGCAGTACTTC
CDR3aa: CSVETGTGGLEQYF
v_gene: TRBV29-1
j_gene: TRBJ2-7
abundance: .
d_gene: TRBD1

CDR3nt: TGCGCCAGCAGCCAAGAACCCGGGGGCGGCGGTGAAGCTTTCTTT
CDR3aa: CASSQEPGGGGEAFF
v_gene: TRBV4-3
j_gene: TRBJ1-1
abundance: .
d_gene: .

CDR3nt: TGTGCCAGCAGCCCCCGACTAGCGGGAGGCACCGGTAATGAGCAGTTCTTC
CDR3aa: CASSPRLAGGTGNEQFF
v_gene: TRBV7-3
j_gene: TRBJ2-1
abundance: .
d_gene: TRBD2

CDR3nt: TGTGCCACCGTCAGGGCGAGTGGCTACACCTTC
CDR3aa: CATVRASGYTF
v_gene: TRBV24-1
j_gene: TRBJ1-2
abundance: .
d_gene: .

CDR3nt: TGCGCCAGCAGCCAGGGGGAAGGAACTGAAGCTTTCTTT
CDR3aa: CASSQGEGTEAFF
v_gene: TRBV4-3
j_gene: TRBJ1-1
abundance: .
d_gene: .

CDR3nt: TGTGCCAGCAGCTTAGGCCAGGGACTTAGTCATCAGCCCCAGCATTTT
CDR3aa: CASSLGQGLSHQPQHF
v_gene: TRBV13
j_gene: TRBJ1-5
abundance: once
d_gene: .

CDR3nt: TGTGCCGCACCGGCGACAGAGAACTATGGCTACACCTTC
CDR3aa: CAAPATENYGYTF
v_gene: TRBV7-9
j_gene: TRBJ1-2
abundance: .
d_gene: .

CDR3nt: TGTGCCAGCAGCCCCCGACAGGGATGGACTGAAGCTTTCTTT
CDR3aa: CASSPRQGWTEAFF
v_gene: TRBV5-6
j_gene: TRBJ1-1
abundance: .
d_gene: TRBD1

CDR3nt: TGTGCCAGCAGCGGGGTGGAGGTCGGCTTTGGGACCCAGTACTTC
CDR3aa: CASSGVEVGFGTQYF
v_gene: TRBV6-5
j_gene: TRBJ2-5
abundance: once
d_gene: .

CDR3nt: TGTGCCAGCAGTTACTCAACGGAGCAGTTCTTC
CDR3aa: CASSYSTEQFF
v_gene: TRBV6-2/TRBV6-3
j_gene: TRBJ2-1
abundance: .
d_gene: .

CDR3nt: TGTGCCAGTAGTATAGTAGCGGGAGAACTTATCCTCTACAATGAGCAGTTCTTC
CDR3aa: CASSIVAGELILYNEQFF
v_gene: TRBV19
j_gene: TRBJ2-1
abundance: .
d_gene: TRBD2

CDR3nt: TGTGCCAGCAGCTTAGCTGCGAGGGGCGCATATGGCTACACCTTC
CDR3aa: CASSLAARGAYGYTF
v_gene: TRBV13
j_gene: TRBJ1-2
abundance: once
d_gene: .

CDR3nt: TGTGCCAGCAGCGTAGCGGACGGAAAAGAGACCCAGTACTTC
CDR3aa: CASSVADGKETQYF
v_gene: TRBV9
j_gene: TRBJ2-5
abundance: .
d_gene: .

CDR3nt: TGTGCCATCAGCGGGGGGAGGGGACTACAACCGCTGGAGCAGTACTTC
CDR3aa: CAISGGRGLQPLEQYF
v_gene: TRBV10-3
j_gene: TRBJ2-7
abundance: .
d_gene: TRBD2

CDR3nt: TGCAGTGCTAGAGATCGGGGGAGGGTGGCTGAAGCTTTCTTT
CDR3aa: CSARDRGRVAEAFF
v_gene: TRBV20-1
j_gene: TRBJ1-1
abundance: .
d_gene: .

CDR3nt: TGTGCCAGCAACCGTGGTCCGGTTTTGAGCTCCTACAATGAGCAGTTCTTC
CDR3aa: CASNRGPVLSSYNEQFF
v_gene: TRBV4-2
j_gene: TRBJ2-1
abundance: .
d_gene: .

CDR3nt: TGTGCCAGCAGCTTAGGTTACAGGGGGGACGATGAGCAGTTCTTC
CDR3aa: CASSLGYRGDDEQFF
v_gene: TRBV7-9
j_gene: TRBJ2-1
abundance: once
d_gene: TRBD1

CDR3nt: TGCGCCAGCAGCCATTATCCTAGGAATGAGCAGTTCTTC
CDR3aa: CASSHYPRNEQFF
v_gene: TRBV4-3
j_gene: TRBJ2-1
abundance: .
d_gene: .

CDR3nt: TGTGCCAGCAGCCAAGATCAAAGCGGGAGGCTTAGCTCCTACGAGCAGTACTTC
CDR3aa: CASSQDQSGRLSSYEQYF
v_gene: TRBV3-1
j_gene: TRBJ2-7
abundance: .
d_gene: TRBD2

CDR3nt: TGCAGTGCTAGAGATCCGGGCGGGAGAACCGGGGAGCTGTTTTTT
CDR3aa: CSARDPGGRTGELFF
v_gene: TRBV20-1
j_gene: TRBJ2-2
abundance: .
d_gene: TRBD2

CDR3nt: TGTGCCAGCAGGGGGACCCTAGGGGAAAAACTGTTTTTT
CDR3aa: CASRGTLGEKLFF
v_gene: TRBV6-6
j_gene: TRBJ1-4
abundance: .
d_gene: .

CDR3nt: TGTGCCAGCAGCTTGACTCGGTTTAGTTTGAGAACCACAGATACGCAGTATTTT
CDR3aa: CASSLTRFSLRTTDTQYF
v_gene: TRBV5-4
j_gene: TRBJ2-3
abundance: .
d_gene: .

CDR3nt: TGCAGCGTTGACTGGGGTCCTGAAGCTTTCTTT
CDR3aa: CSVDWGPEAFF
v_gene: TRBV29-1
j_gene: TRBJ1-1
abundance: .
d_gene: .

CDR3nt: TGTGCCTGGAGTCAACCCCCGGGATCCCTCTACAATGAGCAGTTCTTC
CDR3aa: CAWSQPPGSLYNEQFF
v_gene: TRBV30
j_gene: TRBJ2-1
abundance: .
d_gene: .

CDR3nt: TGTGCCTGGACCCCACAGGGGGCGAACACTGAAGCTTTCTTT
CDR3aa: CAWTPQGANTEAFF
v_gene: TRBV30
j_gene: TRBJ1-1
abundance: .
d_gene: TRBD1

CDR3nt: TGCAGCGTTGAAGGTGACCACAACGCGGCCTACGAGCAGTACTTC
CDR3aa: CSVEGDHNAAYEQYF
v_gene: TRBV29-1
j_gene: TRBJ2-7
abundance: .
d_gene: .

CDR3nt: TGTGCCAGCACCTTGGGGGCTTCCTACAATGAGCAGTTCTTC
CDR3aa: CASTLGASYNEQFF
v_gene: TRBV6-2/TRBV6-3
j_gene: TRBJ2-1
abundance: .
d_gene: .

CDR3nt: TGTGCCAGCAGCCCGACTAGCGGGAGATTATCCGGGGCCAACGTCCTGACTTTC
CDR3aa: CASSPTSGRLSGANVLTF
v_gene: TRBV7-9
j_gene: TRBJ2-6
abundance: .
d_gene: TRBD2

CDR3nt: TGTGCCAGCAGCCGGTCCCTCCAGGGGGTACCGAGAGAGACCCAGTACTTC
CDR3aa: CASSRSLQGVPRETQYF
v_gene: TRBV5-6
j_gene: TRBJ2-5
abundance: once
d_gene: TRBD1